Here is one TCR beta chain with its context. Trimming took 2 bases from V and 4 from J, leaving 10 bases between them. Germline CDR1 and CDR2: SGHTA and FQGTGA. The CDR3 spans 14 residues. This table comes from immunoSEQ multiplex PCR, and its TCRdb copy is limited to in-frame clones, with some not included. The sample shows about 180 clones, over 75% of them seen only once. This specimen comes from a study of chemoradiotherapy in HPV16-positive cancers. This clonotype was sampled from a human donor with HPV-associated anogenital cancer. The rearrangement uses TRBV7-3 and TRBJ2-3; D uncertain. The input for sequencing was tumor tissue, taken from a patient who underwent chemoradiotherapy. The CDR3 spells CASSLEPPPDTQYF. CDR3 nucleotide sequence: TGTGCCAGCAGCTTAGAGCCCCCACCAGATACGCAGTATTTT.